This is a list of T cell receptor beta chains from one sample in a study of T cell changes during pregnancy in multiple sclerosis. Some clones are missing from TCRdb's copy, which holds only in-frame ones; the method was immunoSEQ multiplex PCR. The sample comprises 30,000 to 45,000 clones, roughly 93% of which are singletons, and roughly 0.41% rests with the top ten. The sample in question was CD4+ T cells from peripheral blood mononuclear cells, obtained in the first trimester of pregnancy. Every receptor here comes from a female donor with multiple sclerosis, enrolled in a pregnancy study. Each CDR3 is given without its conserved first and last residue. A D gene is named only where the DNA matches it firmly. Clone size, where shown, is once, few, many, or a class for clones that have expanded.

v_call	clone_size	j_call	d_call	cdr3_aa
TRBV6-6	.	TRBJ1-2	TRBD1	ASSYSDRAGYGYT
TRBV18	few	TRBJ1-5	TRBD1	ASSPRDRGYPQH
TRBV29-1	once	TRBJ2-3	TRBD2	SVKLLAGGLVGTDTQY
TRBV15	.	TRBJ2-1	TRBD2	ATSSSRLAGNEQF
TRBV5-1	.	TRBJ2-3	.	ASSLVLASDTQY
TRBV7-3	once	TRBJ2-7	TRBD1	ASARDSALGEQY
TRBV29-1	.	TRBJ1-5	TRBD1	SVWTGKDQPQH
TRBV15	once	TRBJ2-1	TRBD1	ATSRDLWTGQSNEQF
TRBV19	.	TRBJ1-6	TRBD1	ASSIDVGQGRSPLH
TRBV7-9	.	TRBJ2-1	TRBD2	ASSTRGLAGGPGEQF
TRBV9	once	TRBJ1-1	.	ASSVSGRNTEAF
TRBV7-3	.	TRBJ1-6	.	ASSSQRGSPLH
TRBV7-2	.	TRBJ1-6	.	ATQPPGGLNSPLH
TRBV7-8	.	TRBJ1-5	.	ASSLGRGGQPQH
TRBV7-8	.	TRBJ1-5	TRBD1	ASSRDRALSQPQH
TRBV28	.	TRBJ1-1	TRBD1	ASSYRDRNTEAF